This is a list of T cell receptor beta chains from one sample in a study of T cells in localized non-small cell lung cancer. The data were produced by immunoSEQ multiplex PCR, yet TCRdb's version contains in-frame clones alone and is incomplete. Here the sample spans some 30,000 clones, approximately 89% being singletons. Source: peripheral blood mononuclear cells, taken before any cancer treatment. These TCRs come from a female donor older than 55 with stage II lung adenocarcinoma. Both conserved end residues are part of each CDR3. The D gene is left open where the match is weak. Clone size is shown for a subset of rows, as once, few, many or a class of expanded clone.

j_call: TRBJ1-2; v_call: TRBV28; d_call: .; clone_size: .; cdr3_nt: TGTGCCAGCAGTTTAGCCGACTATGGCTACACCTTC; cdr3_aa: CASSLADYGYTF
j_call: TRBJ1-5; v_call: TRBV14; d_call: TRBD1; clone_size: .; cdr3_nt: TGTGCCAGCAGCCTTCACCTGACAGGGCCTATTAGCAATCAGCCCCAGCATTTT; cdr3_aa: CASSLHLTGPISNQPQHF
j_call: TRBJ2-1; v_call: TRBV7-9; d_call: .; clone_size: .; cdr3_nt: TGTGCCAGCAGCTTAGTCGCGGGGAATGAGCAGTTCTTC; cdr3_aa: CASSLVAGNEQFF
j_call: TRBJ2-1; v_call: TRBV10-1; d_call: .; clone_size: .; cdr3_nt: TGCGCCAGCAGTGAGTCTCCCGGGTCCTACAATGAGCAGTTCTTC; cdr3_aa: CASSESPGSYNEQFF
j_call: TRBJ2-1; v_call: TRBV9; d_call: .; clone_size: once; cdr3_nt: TGTGCCAGCAGCGTCGGAAGCTCCTACAATGAGCAGTTCTTC; cdr3_aa: CASSVGSSYNEQFF
j_call: TRBJ2-3; v_call: TRBV4-1; d_call: .; clone_size: once; cdr3_nt: TGCGCCAGCAGCCAAGATAAGTGGCCTACAGATACGCAGTATTTT; cdr3_aa: CASSQDKWPTDTQYF
j_call: TRBJ2-2; v_call: TRBV4-3; d_call: .; clone_size: .; cdr3_nt: TGCGCCAGCAGCCAGAGGCAGGGGGGCTACACCGGGGAGCTGTTTTTT; cdr3_aa: CASSQRQGGYTGELFF
j_call: TRBJ2-6; v_call: TRBV5-1; d_call: .; clone_size: .; cdr3_nt: TGCGCCAGCAGCTTTCAGGATCGAGGGGCCAACGTCCTGACTTTC; cdr3_aa: CASSFQDRGANVLTF
j_call: TRBJ1-5; v_call: TRBV11-2; d_call: TRBD1; clone_size: .; cdr3_nt: TGTGCCAGCAGTCCCGGGACAGGGGCCGATCAGCCCCAGCATTTT; cdr3_aa: CASSPGTGADQPQHF
j_call: TRBJ2-7; v_call: TRBV30; d_call: .; clone_size: .; cdr3_nt: TGTGCCTGGAGTTCAGTTAGGGGTCTGGCCTACGAGCAGTACTTC; cdr3_aa: CAWSSVRGLAYEQYF
j_call: TRBJ1-1; v_call: TRBV7-2; d_call: .; clone_size: once; cdr3_nt: TGTGCCAGCAGCTTAAGGGGGGGAAGAGTGAACACTGAAGCTTTCTTT; cdr3_aa: CASSLRGGRVNTEAFF
j_call: TRBJ1-1; v_call: TRBV25-1; d_call: TRBD1; clone_size: .; cdr3_nt: TGTGCCAGCAGGTCCACAGGGGGCTACACTGAAGCTTTCTTT; cdr3_aa: CASRSTGGYTEAFF
j_call: TRBJ2-6; v_call: TRBV7-9; d_call: .; clone_size: .; cdr3_nt: TGTGCCAGCAGCCCACCCCCCCCAGGGGGGACTTTGGGGGCCAACGTCCTGACTTTC; cdr3_aa: CASSPPPPGGTLGANVLTF
j_call: TRBJ2-7; v_call: TRBV19; d_call: .; clone_size: .; cdr3_nt: TGTGCCAGTAGTATTGGGGAAACCTACGAGCAGTACTTC; cdr3_aa: CASSIGETYEQYF
j_call: TRBJ2-2; v_call: TRBV5-4; d_call: TRBD1; clone_size: once; cdr3_nt: TGTGCCAGCAGCTTGCATCCGGGACAGGGGTGGACCGGGGAGCTGTTTTTT; cdr3_aa: CASSLHPGQGWTGELFF
j_call: TRBJ1-5; v_call: TRBV30; d_call: TRBD1; clone_size: once; cdr3_nt: TGTGCCTGGGGCCACCCAGGGGGGCGCAATCAGCCCCAGCATTTT; cdr3_aa: CAWGHPGGRNQPQHF
j_call: TRBJ2-7; v_call: TRBV18; d_call: .; clone_size: .; cdr3_nt: TGTGCCAGCTCACCACCGAGCCAGGACCCCGGAGCCGAGCAGTACTTC; cdr3_aa: CASSPPSQDPGAEQYF
j_call: TRBJ1-1; v_call: TRBV15; d_call: .; clone_size: .; cdr3_nt: TGTGCCACCAGCAGTCAGGGAAGAGTGCCTGAAGCTTTCTTT; cdr3_aa: CATSSQGRVPEAFF
j_call: TRBJ1-4; v_call: TRBV18; d_call: TRBD1; clone_size: .; cdr3_nt: TGTGCCAGCTCACAATTGGGGAATTTGGGACAGGACCCCGAGGCTAATGAAAAACTGTTTTTT; cdr3_aa: CASSQLGNLGQDPEANEKLFF
j_call: TRBJ1-4; v_call: TRBV5-6; d_call: .; clone_size: .; cdr3_nt: TGTGCCAGCAGCTTCGGCAGGGGTTTTGAAAAACTGTTTTTT; cdr3_aa: CASSFGRGFEKLFF
j_call: TRBJ2-5; v_call: TRBV5-4; d_call: TRBD1; clone_size: .; cdr3_nt: TGTGCCAGCAGCCGGACAGGGCGACAAGAGACCCAGTACTTC; cdr3_aa: CASSRTGRQETQYF
j_call: TRBJ2-1; v_call: TRBV7-2; d_call: .; clone_size: .; cdr3_nt: TGTGCCAGCAGCTTGAGTAGCATCGATGAGCAGTTCTTC; cdr3_aa: CASSLSSIDEQFF
j_call: TRBJ1-5; v_call: TRBV15; d_call: .; clone_size: once; cdr3_nt: TGTGCCACCAGAGGAATTGGACAACCGAATCAGGCCCAGCATTTT; cdr3_aa: CATRGIGQPNQAQHF
j_call: TRBJ2-2; v_call: TRBV19; d_call: .; clone_size: .; cdr3_nt: TGTGCCAGTAGTATCTCCCCTCGACAGGGACGGGGGACCGGGGAGCTGTTTTTT; cdr3_aa: CASSISPRQGRGTGELFF
j_call: TRBJ2-7; v_call: TRBV6-5; d_call: .; clone_size: .; cdr3_nt: TGTGCCAGCAGCCCGACCGGCTCCTACGAGCAGTACTTC; cdr3_aa: CASSPTGSYEQYF
j_call: TRBJ1-2; v_call: TRBV6-5; d_call: .; clone_size: .; cdr3_nt: TGTGCCAGCAGTTCCGGTAGAATCTCCACCTTC; cdr3_aa: CASSSGRISTF
j_call: TRBJ2-7; v_call: TRBV5-6; d_call: TRBD1; clone_size: .; cdr3_nt: TGTGCCAGCAGCTCGAGGGGGCTCTCCTACGAGCAGTACTTC; cdr3_aa: CASSSRGLSYEQYF